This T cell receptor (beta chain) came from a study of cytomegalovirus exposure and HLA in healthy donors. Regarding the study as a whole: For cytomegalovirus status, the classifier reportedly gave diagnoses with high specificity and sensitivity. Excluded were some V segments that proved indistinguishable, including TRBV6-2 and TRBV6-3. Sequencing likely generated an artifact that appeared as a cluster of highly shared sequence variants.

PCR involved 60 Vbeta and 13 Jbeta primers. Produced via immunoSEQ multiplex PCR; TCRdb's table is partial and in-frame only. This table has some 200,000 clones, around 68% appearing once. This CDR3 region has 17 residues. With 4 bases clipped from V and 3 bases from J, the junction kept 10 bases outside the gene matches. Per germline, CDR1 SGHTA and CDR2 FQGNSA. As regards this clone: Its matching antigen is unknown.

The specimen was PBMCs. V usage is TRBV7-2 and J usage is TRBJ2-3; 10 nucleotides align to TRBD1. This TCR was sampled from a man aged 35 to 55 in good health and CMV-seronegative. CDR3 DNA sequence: TGTGCCAGCAGCTCGCGTCCGACAGGGGGCGCGACAGATACGCAGTATTTT. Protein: CASSSRPTGGATDTQYF.